This T cell receptor (beta chain) originates from a study of T cell responses to AZD1222 COVID-19 vaccine. Study background: Pooling of second doses given at about 4 or about 12 weeks was done. Whole-study results and caveats: Researchers took repertoire samples only after the peak T cell response had come. With dominance at 160-218 and 743-854, vaccine-associated CD4 TCRs spanned spike. Donor demographics were predominantly white British with a female majority; clonal diversity may be underestimated.

Worth noting for this clone: Its antigen is not identified.

The germline gives CDR1 DFQATT, CDR2 SNEGSKA (reference sequence). The CDR3 loop spans 11 amino acids. Trimming took 3 bases from V and 7 from J, leaving 9 bases between them. Sequencing was performed with immunoSEQ multiplex PCR; in TCRdb, only in-frame clones are kept and a portion is missing. The repertoire holds around 94,000 clones, with roughly 89% as singletons. The rearrangement joins TRBV20-1 to TRBJ1-2, with no clear D. Sequenced material: peripheral blood, taken on day 0 of AZD1222 vaccination. The clonotype comes from an adult in good health. CDR3 in DNA: TGCAGTGCTAGGGAGGACGGTGGCTACACCTTC. Its translation: CSAREDGGYTF.